The 32 T cell receptor beta chains listed next were all sequenced from one sample in a study of cytomegalovirus exposure and HLA in healthy donors. The protocol was immunoSEQ multiplex PCR, while the TCRdb copy is restricted to in-frame clones and leaves out a portion. Counted here are 200,000 to 250,000 clones, 80% to 90% occurring once; the ten biggest clones make up roughly 2.5%. Material for sequencing was PBMCs. Receptors originate from a man between 18 and 35 years old in good health and CMV-seronegative.

The V and J genes are TRBV5-1 and TRBJ2-3; 9 bases line up with TRBD2. V lost 2 bases and J lost 10; bases outside the gene matches: 14. Germline-derived CDR1 and CDR2 are SGHRS and YFSETQ. The length of the CDR3 is 16 residues. In DNA form, the CDR3 reads TGCGCCAGCAGCTTCGGGAGGGCTAGCGGGACGGAGGCGCAGTATTTT. The encoded protein is CASSFGRASGTEAQYF. Based on the CDR3 plus reference TRBV5-1 and TRBJ2-3, the full variable domain is KAGVTQTPRYLIKTRGQQVTLSCSPISGHRSVSWYQQTPGQGLQFLFEYFSETQRNKGNFPGRFSGRQFSNSRSEMNVSTLELGDSALYLCASSFGRASGTEAQYFGPGTRLTVL.

V is TRBV27 and J is TRBJ2-7; 9 bases line up with TRBD1. This CDR3 contains 14 residues. V was clipped by 3 bases and J by 4 bases; unmatched bases: 4. Germline loops: CDR1 MNHEY, CDR2 SMNVEV (reference sequence). The CDR3: CASSFAGTGYEQYF. CDR3 DNA sequence: TGTGCCAGCAGTTTCGCCGGGACAGGGTACGAGCAGTACTTC.

J is TRBJ2-1 and V is TRBV6-5, with 11 nucleotides matching TRBD2. Germline V gives CDR1 MNHEY, CDR2 SVGAGI. V lost 6 bases to trimming and J lost 5 bases; unmatched junction nucleotides: 6. This CDR3 comprises 15 residues. The CDR3 DNA sequence: TGTGCCAGCAGCTCCACGGGACTAGCGGACAATGAGCAGTTCTTC. Its protein product is CASSSTGLADNEQFF.

The chain couples TRBV5-3 to TRBJ2-7, with TRBD2 matching over 15 bases. TRBV5-3 is recorded as an ORF, its role being uncertain. The CDR3 runs to 14 residues. Trimming cost V 5 bases and J 7 bases; bases outside gene matches: 4. DNA of the CDR3: TGTGCCAGAAGACTAGGACTAGCGGGAGGGGAGCAGTACTTC. This translates into CARRLGLAGGEQYF.

The V gene is TRBV2, the J gene TRBJ2-3; unclear D gene. CDR3 size: 11 residues. Trimming shortened V by 5 bases and J by 6 bases, and 6 bases separated the two germline ends. In germline, CDR1 is SNHLY, CDR2 FYNNEI. The DNA of the CDR3 is TGTGCCAGCAGTAGAGAGGATACGCAGTATTTT. Protein sequence: CASSREDTQYF.

J is TRBJ2-7 and V is TRBV11-2; the match to TRBD1 covers 7 bases. Germline-derived CDR1 and CDR2 are SGHAT and FQNNGV. The V and J ends lost 0 bases and 7 bases, in that order; junction bases with no gene match: 9. This CDR3 has 15 residues. The CDR3 DNA reads TGTGCCAGCAGCTTAGAGGGACAGCTACCTGGGGAGCAGTACTTC. Its protein is CASSLEGQLPGEQYF.

The V and J genes are TRBV7-2 and TRBJ2-7; TRBD1 aligns across 8 bases. J gave up 5 bases and V 4 bases, and 7 bases lay outside the gene matches. CDR3 size: 14 residues. Looked up from germline, CDR1 is SGHTA and CDR2 is FQGNSA. The CDR3 DNA is TGTGCCAGCAGCTCGATGGACAGGGTGCACGAGCAGTACTTC. This codes for CASSSMDRVHEQYF.

The count of this clone is one. The CDR3 DNA is TGCGCCAGCCGGGACAGGGGGCATACCATGAACACTGAAGCTTTCTTT. This translates into CASRDRGHTMNTEAFF. The chain joins TRBV5-1 to TRBJ1-1, with TRBD1 matching over 12 bases. The CDR3 has 16 amino acids. The V segment lost 7 bases and the J segment 0 bases; nucleotides outside the gene matches: 7. In germline, CDR1 is SGHRS, CDR2 YFSETQ.

The CDR3 loop reads CASSLVGDEQYF. DNA for the CDR3: TGCGCCAGCAGCTTGGTGGGCGACGAGCAGTACTTC. The gene calls are TRBV5-1 and TRBJ2-7, with no clear D. The CDR3 has 12 amino acids. The V gene lost 0 bases and the J gene lost 5 bases, with 6 bases spanning the gap. Per germline, CDR1 SGHRS and CDR2 YFSETQ.

In this sample, this clone turned up once. V gene TRBV25-1 combines with J gene TRBJ2-3; TRBD2 matches at 9 bases. Trimming took 0 bases from V and 6 from J; bases not matched to a gene: 7. Germline CDR1 reads MGHDK; CDR2 reads SYGVNS. The CDR3 contains 16 residues. The CDR3 DNA is TGTGCCAGCAGTGAATATAATAGCGGGGGTTTGGATACGCAGTATTTT. It specifies CASSEYNSGGLDTQYF.

The V gene is TRBV5-1, the J gene TRBJ2-5; 9 bases agree with TRBD2. The germline V gene has CDR1 SGHRS and CDR2 YFSETQ. This CDR3 is built from 15 residues. The ends lost 1 base at V and 5 bases at J; junction bases unmatched: 6. CDR3 DNA sequence: TGCGCCAGCAGCTTGAAGGCGGGGGGGCCGGAGACCCAGTACTTC. Encoded protein: CASSLKAGGPETQYF.

The chain employs TRBV28 and TRBJ2-3; TRBD2 might be the D (6 bases). V shed 4 bases and J shed 4 bases, with 15 bases lying between them. CDR1 and CDR2 from the germline V gene are MDHEN and SYDVKM. The CDR3 has 15 amino acids. In DNA form, the CDR3 reads TGTGCCAGCAGTTCACCCTCGGGGGTGGCAGATACGCAGTATTTT. The encoded protein is CASSSPSGVADTQYF.

The chain has TRBV29-1 and TRBJ2-4; D might be TRBD1 (6 bases). The CDR3 spans 12 residues. The germline gives CDR1 SQVTM, CDR2 ANQGSEA. Trimming removed 2 bases at V and 5 bases at J, with 7 bases between. CDR3 residues: CSVEPGENIQYF. In nucleotides, the CDR3 is TGCAGCGTTGAACCAGGGGAAAACATTCAGTACTTC. Full variable domain (rest looked up from reference TRBV29-1 and TRBJ2-4): SAVISQKPSRDICQRGTSLTIQCQVDSQVTMMFWYRQQPGQSLTLIATANQGSEATYESGFVIDKFPISRPNLTFSTLTVSNMSPEDSSIYLCSVEPGENIQYFGAGTRLSVL.

The chain uses TRBV25-1 and TRBJ2-1; maybe TRBD2 (6 bases). CDR1 and CDR2 (germline): MGHDK, SYGVNS. Trimming stripped 5 bases from V and 5 bases from J, with 10 bases between. The CDR3 has 13 residues. This CDR3 is CASSWLAHNEQFF. The CDR3 bases are TGTGCCAGCAGTTGGCTAGCGCACAATGAGCAGTTCTTC.

The V call is TRBV28, the J call TRBJ1-2; D gene ambiguous. In germline, CDR1 is MDHEN, CDR2 SYDVKM. Trimming took 1 base from V and 8 from J, leaving 17 bases between them. The CDR3 consists of 15 residues. DNA of the CDR3: TGTGCCAGCAGTTTATTGATGACATCCGTTGTGGGCTACACCTTC. Protein: CASSLLMTSVVGYTF.

The table lists this clone with a few counts. This chain connects TRBV4-1 to TRBJ2-7, with a tentative D call TRBD2 (5 bases). Trimming left V 0 bases short and J 3 bases short, with 12 bases between. This CDR3 region has 15 residues. Germline CDR1 MGHRA, CDR2 YSYEKL. This CDR3 is CASSQEQRRNYEQYF. The CDR3 nucleotides are TGCGCCAGCAGCCAAGAGCAGCGGCGCAACTACGAGCAGTACTTC.

This sequence joins TRBV7-8 and TRBJ2-5; D is perhaps TRBD1 (6 bases). Germline lookup yields CDR1 SGHVS and CDR2 FQNEAQ. The CDR3 extends over 14 amino acids. Trimming removed 5 bases from V and 7 bases from J, with 17 bases in between. The CDR3 region is CASSRTASRGTQYF. The CDR3 DNA reads TGTGCCAGCAGCCGGACAGCCTCCCGGGGGACCCAGTACTTC.

The chain carries TRBV13 and TRBJ2-5; 7 nucleotides line up with TRBD1. The germline gives CDR1 PRHDT, CDR2 FYEKMQ (reference sequence). CDR3 length: 14 residues. V was pared by 4 bases and J by 3 bases, with 5 bases of the junction left unmatched. Here the CDR3 reads CASSSRGQKETQYF. The CDR3 DNA follows: TGTGCCAGCAGCTCGAGGGGGCAGAAAGAGACCCAGTACTTC.

The chain links TRBV30 to TRBJ2-3; 10 bases are a match to TRBD2. V shed 1 base and J 5 bases; nucleotides not matched to a gene: 3. The CDR3 covers 14 residues. The V gene's germline CDR1 is GTSNPN and CDR2 SVGIG (reference sequence). The CDR3 here is CAWSGGTSVDTQYF. The CDR3 region has the DNA TGTGCCTGGAGTGGGGGGACTAGCGTAGATACGCAGTATTTT.

The chain has TRBV28 and TRBJ1-6; no clear D gene. The ends were cut back, 2 bases at V and 7 bases at J, with 9 bases in the middle. The germline gives CDR1 MDHEN, CDR2 SYDVKM. The length of the CDR3 is 14 residues. The CDR3 DNA reads TGTGCCAGCAGTTTAGCAAGGCGGAATTCACCCCTCCACTTT. Encoded protein: CASSLARRNSPLHF.

The chain is built from TRBV6-5 and TRBJ2-1; 13 nucleotides align to TRBD2. The CDR3 runs to 14 residues. V gave up 6 bases and J gave up 10 bases; unmatched junction bases: 6. The germline CDR1 and CDR2 sequences are MNHEY and SVGAGI. CDR3 sequence (DNA): TGTGCCAGCAGCCTAACTAGCGGGAGGGAAGAGCAGTTCTTC. It translates to CASSLTSGREEQFF.

There are a few counts of this clone. V gene TRBV2 combines with J gene TRBJ1-6; 7 nucleotides agree with TRBD1. The CDR3 has 15 amino acids. Per germline, CDR1 SNHLY and CDR2 FYNNEI. The trim removed 1 base at V and 10 bases at J, leaving 7 bases unmatched. The CDR3 nucleotides are TGTGCCAGCAGTGAAGAAGGGACAGATAGGTCACCCCTCCACTTT. Its translation is CASSEEGTDRSPLHF.

V gene TRBV5-4 combines with J gene TRBJ2-1; the D is unclear. The CDR3 runs to 14 residues. Per germline, CDR1 SGHNT and CDR2 YYREEE (reference sequence). V was shortened by 0 bases and J by 2 bases, with 6 bases between the two germline ends. The CDR3 reads CASSLARTYNEQFF. The CDR3 bases are TGTGCCAGCAGCTTGGCTAGGACCTACAATGAGCAGTTCTTC.

The chain is built from TRBV7-9 and TRBJ1-1; no definite D call. The CDR3 consists of 15 residues. The germline V gene encodes CDR1 SEHNR and CDR2 FQNEAQ (reference sequence). V lost 5 bases and J 3 bases, leaving 16 bases between the germline ends. The CDR3 bases are TGTGCCAGCAGCGACGGGTCCGCCGCGGACACTGAAGCTTTCTTT. The encoded protein is CASSDGSAADTEAFF.

The chain is built from TRBV9 and TRBJ2-2; tentatively, D is TRBD2 (6 bases). This CDR3 spans 17 amino acids. Germline CDR1 is SGDLS and CDR2 is YYNGEE. Trimming left V 0 bases short and J 1 base short, with 13 bases between. CDR3 DNA: TGTGCCAGCAGCGTAGAATGGGGGGATCGGAACACCGGGGAGCTGTTTTTT. Translated: CASSVEWGDRNTGELFF. Looking up the rest from reference TRBV9 and TRBJ2-2 gives the full variable domain: DSGVTQTPKHLITATGQRVTLRCSPRSGDLSVYWYQQSLDQGLQFLIQYYNGEERAKGNILERFSAQQFPDLHSELNLSSLELGDSALYFCASSVEWGDRNTGELFFGEGSRLTVL.

The gene calls are TRBV9 and TRBJ2-3, with a possible D match to TRBD2 (6 bases). The CDR3 covers 16 residues. CDR1 and CDR2 from the germline V gene are SGDLS and YYNGEE. V gave up 5 bases and J gave up 4 bases, with 20 bases separating them. The CDR3 bases are TGTGCCAGCAGACCCCTCGGAGGGAGAGCCCCAGATACGCAGTATTTT. It translates to CASRPLGGRAPDTQYF. Filled out from reference TRBV9 and TRBJ2-3, the complete variable domain reads DSGVTQTPKHLITATGQRVTLRCSPRSGDLSVYWYQQSLDQGLQFLIQYYNGEERAKGNILERFSAQQFPDLHSELNLSSLELGDSALYFCASRPLGGRAPDTQYFGPGTRLTVL.

This rearrangement joins TRBV28 to TRBJ1-3; tentative D call: TRBD1 (6 bases). Per germline, CDR1 MDHEN and CDR2 SYDVKM. Between the trimmed V and J ends, which lost 7 bases and 3 bases, there was a span of 13 bases. The CDR3 consists of 14 residues. The CDR3 nucleotides are TGTGCCAGCAACGAGGGGGGGCTTGGAAACACCATATATTTT. The encoded protein is CASNEGGLGNTIYF.

The chain is built from TRBV5-6 and TRBJ2-5, with a tentative D call TRBD1 (6 bases). This CDR3 is 15 amino acids long. The ends were cut back, 3 bases at V and 5 bases at J, with 17 bases in the middle. Germline CDR1 and CDR2: SGHDT and YYEEEE. CDR3: CASSSLQGSRETQYF. CDR3 sequence (DNA): TGTGCCAGCAGCTCGCTCCAGGGGAGCCGTGAGACCCAGTACTTC.

This clone was seen only a few times. This chain uses TRBV2 with TRBJ1-6, with a weak D call TRBD1 (5 bases). The CDR3 totals 13 residues. Germline values: CDR1 SNHLY, CDR2 FYNNEI. The V end was cut by 6 bases, the J end by 7 bases, with 10 bases between. CDR3 sequence (DNA): TGTGCCAGCAGGCCCAGGGAAAATTCACCCCTCCACTTT. Encoded protein: CASRPRENSPLHF.

The chain joins TRBV28 to TRBJ2-3; 10 bases map to TRBD2. The germline V gene has CDR1 MDHEN and CDR2 SYDVKM. The CDR3 runs to 14 residues. The ends lost 6 bases at V and 8 bases at J; junction bases unmatched: 8. The CDR3 sequence: CASSQRGGQGTQYF. Here the CDR3 DNA reads TGTGCCAGCAGCCAGCGGGGGGGCCAAGGTACGCAGTATTTT.

This clone has just a few counts. The V and J genes are TRBV15 and TRBJ1-2; D gene uncertain. This CDR3 spans 13 amino acids. Per the germline V gene, CDR1 is LNHNV and CDR2 is YYDKDF (reference sequence). Trimming removed 7 bases from V and 9 bases from J, with 18 bases in between. The CDR3: CATKPSEGLSYTF. CDR3 nucleotides: TGTGCCACCAAGCCGTCCGAGGGCTTAAGCTACACCTTC.

The genes are TRBV28 and TRBJ2-5, with unresolved D. The length of the CDR3 is 11 residues. The germline V gene has CDR1 MDHEN and CDR2 SYDVKM. V lost 8 bases, J lost 5 bases, and 9 bases lay in between. In nucleotides, the CDR3 is TGTGCCAGCCGCGAGTGGGAGACCCAGTACTTC. Residues: CASREWETQYF. The complete variable domain, with remaining parts taken from reference TRBV28 and TRBJ2-5, reads DVKVTQSSRYLVKRTGEKVFLECVQDMDHENMFWYRQDPGLGLRLIYFSYDVKMKEKGDIPEGYSVSREKKERFSLILESASTNQTSMYLCASREWETQYFGPGTRLLVL.